Below, 18 T cell receptor beta chains from the same sample are listed, as sequenced in a study of long-term antiretroviral therapy in people with HIV. The assay used was immunoSEQ (version v3.0), run at survey level. Sequencing used immunoSEQ multiplex PCR; TCRdb keeps in-frame clones, though not all of them. This sample yields roughly 19,000 clones, of which over 70% are seen a single time; 8.8% belongs to the top ten. The source was unsorted PBMCs, collected 1.2 years after starting antiretroviral therapy. These TCRs come from a woman between 40 and 50 years old with HIV.

This clone showed up just a few times. The rearrangement joins TRBV7-9 to TRBJ1-5; D is unclear. CDR3 length: 13 residues. V lost 5 bases, J lost 7 bases, and 12 bases lay in between. The germline gives CDR1 SEHNR, CDR2 FQNEAQ (reference sequence). This chain's CDR3 is CASSPGLGQPQHF. The DNA of the CDR3 is TGTGCCAGCAGCCCTGGTCTGGGGCAGCCCCAGCATTTT.

The chain joins TRBV6-1 to TRBJ1-1; no clear D. V lost 6 bases and J 0 bases, leaving 11 bases between the germline ends. Germline assignment: CDR1 MNHNS and CDR2 SASEGT. This CDR3 comprises 14 residues. The CDR3 here is CASSLWEMNTEAFF. In DNA, the CDR3 is TGTGCCAGCAGCCTGTGGGAGATGAACACTGAAGCTTTCTTT.

The rearrangement links TRBV5-5 to TRBJ1-3, with D unclear. Trimming removed 4 bases from V and 0 bases from J, with 14 bases in between. Germline V gives CDR1 SGHKS, CDR2 YYEKEE (reference sequence). The length of the CDR3 is 16 residues. The CDR3 spells CASSLGQAFSGNTIYF. DNA of the CDR3: TGTGCCAGCAGCCTCGGGCAGGCCTTCTCTGGAAACACCATATATTTT.

The chain is built from TRBV7-8 and TRBJ2-1; no firm D call. Germline values: CDR1 SGHVS, CDR2 FQNEAQ. The CDR3 is 14 residues long. Trimming left V 3 bases short and J 8 bases short, with 14 bases between. The DNA of the CDR3 is TGTGCCAGCAGCTTCAGGACGCTCAAGGATGAGCAGTTCTTC. Encoded protein: CASSFRTLKDEQFF. Full variable domain (rest looked up from reference TRBV7-8 and TRBJ2-1): GAGVSQSPRYKVAKRGQDVALRCDPISGHVSLFWYQQALGQGPEFLTYFQNEAQLDKSGLPSDRFFAERPEGSVSTLKIQRTQQEDSAVYLCASSFRTLKDEQFFGPGTRLTVL.

With respect to this clone: A junction end diverges from the germline sequence, so it may reflect a read error. The V call is TRBV29-1, the J call TRBJ1-2; 9 bases are a match to TRBD1. The CDR3 totals 11 residues. The germline CDR1 and CDR2 sequences are SQVTM and ANQGSEA. For the CDR3, the DNA is TGCAGCGTTGAGTTTGTGGACAGGGGACTCTTC. It codes for CSVEFVDRGLF.

The chain employs TRBV7-9 and TRBJ2-3; TRBD2 matches 9 bases. Germline trimming cut 4 bases from V and 2 bases from J; bases unmatched to any gene: 10. Germline CDR1 is SEHNR and CDR2 is FQNEAQ (reference sequence). The CDR3 runs to 17 residues. The CDR3 is CASSSSRTSVYTDTQYF. The CDR3, as DNA: TGTGCCAGCAGCTCATCCCGGACTAGCGTGTACACAGATACGCAGTATTTT.

The chain uses TRBV9 and TRBJ2-2; 12 nucleotides line up with TRBD2. Germline V lookup: CDR1 SGDLS, CDR2 YYNGEE. The V gene end was trimmed by 6 bases and the J gene end by 4 bases; junction bases not matched to a gene: 10. The length of the CDR3 is 17 residues. Here the CDR3 reads CASNPRTSGTGTGELFF. CDR3 DNA sequence: TGTGCCAGCAACCCAAGGACTAGCGGGACTGGCACCGGGGAGCTGTTTTTT.

The chain combines TRBV5-1 with TRBJ2-5; D gene uncertain. The DNA end is more similar to TRBJ2-7, so the J call may be wrong. The CDR3 sequence is 12 residues long. The germline V gene encodes CDR1 SGHRS and CDR2 YFSETQ. Written as DNA, the CDR3 is TGCGCCAGCAGTCTCAACTTCTACGAGCAGTACTTC. Its protein product is CASSLNFYEQYF.

This clone was observed once. The chain links TRBV7-9 to TRBJ1-4; D gene ambiguous. The CDR3 consists of 15 residues. The V end was cut by 8 bases, the J end by 0 bases, with 13 bases between. Germline CDR1 is SEHNR and CDR2 is FQNEAQ (reference sequence). DNA of the CDR3: TGTGCCAGCGGCGGGGAGCCGGCAACTAATGAAAAACTGTTTTTT. Translated: CASGGEPATNEKLFF.

The chain couples TRBV6-6 to TRBJ2-3; 7 bases agree with TRBD2. Germline CDR1 and CDR2: MNHNY and SVGAGI (reference sequence). The CDR3 spans 15 residues. V trimming: 0 bases; J trimming: 5 bases; junction bases outside the gene matches: 5. CDR3 coding DNA: TGTGCCAGCAGTTACTCATGGGGCGGGAGAGATACGCAGTATTTT. This translates into CASSYSWGGRDTQYF.

This clone was found once. The rearrangement uses TRBV29-1 and TRBJ2-3; D is undetermined. CDR3 length: 15 amino acids. The V gene's germline CDR1 is SQVTM and CDR2 ANQGSEA. Trimming took off 0 bases at V and 4 bases at J, with 14 bases between the two ends. The CDR3 sequence is CSVEDPKFLPDTQYF. CDR3 nucleotides: TGCAGCGTTGAAGATCCCAAGTTTCTGCCAGATACGCAGTATTTT.

This clone occurred once. This chain uses TRBV18 with TRBJ2-1, with 11 nucleotides matching TRBD2. This CDR3 spans 14 amino acids. Trimming cost V 3 bases and J 5 bases; bases outside gene matches: 0. CDR1 and CDR2 (germline): KGHSH, LQKENI. The CDR3 bases are TGTGCCAGCTCACCGGGACTAGCGGACAATGAGCAGTTCTTC. Translating gives CASSPGLADNEQFF.

The genes are TRBV29-1 and TRBJ1-2; D ambiguous. Germline lookup yields CDR1 SQVTM and CDR2 ANQGSEA. The CDR3 is 12 residues long. V was pared by 1 base and J by 1 base, with 4 bases between. For the CDR3, the DNA is TGCAGCGTTGAAGCTCATAACTATGGCTACACCTTC. This encodes CSVEAHNYGYTF. Together with reference TRBV29-1 and TRBJ1-2, the CDR3 gives the full variable domain: SAVISQKPSRDICQRGTSLTIQCQVDSQVTMMFWYRQQPGQSLTLIATANQGSEATYESGFVIDKFPISRPNLTFSTLTVSNMSPEDSSIYLCSVEAHNYGYTFGSGTRLTVV.

V gene TRBV5-4 combines with J gene TRBJ2-1; 10 bases line up with TRBD1. CDR1 and CDR2 from the germline V gene are SGHNT and YYREEE (reference sequence). This CDR3 is built from 13 residues. V shed 0 bases, J shed 15 bases, and the junction held 6 bases outside the gene matches. CDR3 loop: CASSLGGTGEVFF. Here the CDR3 DNA reads TGTGCCAGCAGCTTGGGGGGGACAGGGGAAGTGTTCTTC.

The rearrangement links TRBV9 to TRBJ1-4; a weak D match, TRBD1 (5 bases). Trimming stripped 0 bases from V and 0 bases from J, with 12 bases between. Germline-derived CDR1 and CDR2 are SGDLS and YYNGEE. This CDR3 spans 17 amino acids. The CDR3 bases are TGTGCCAGCAGCGTAGCTGGGACCCTAGCAACTAATGAAAAACTGTTTTTT. Protein sequence: CASSVAGTLATNEKLFF.

This CDR3 reads CASSLARESYEQYF. CDR3 sequence (DNA): TGTGCCAGCAGCTTAGCCCGGGAGTCCTACGAGCAGTACTTC. The rearrangement links TRBV7-2 to TRBJ2-7; D perhaps matches TRBD2 (6 bases). Germline CDR1 is SGHTA and CDR2 is FQGNSA. The ends were cut back, 0 bases at V and 1 base at J, with 7 bases in the middle. The CDR3 runs to 14 residues.

The chain employs TRBV27 and TRBJ1-1; no reliable D call. Looked up from germline, CDR1 is MNHEY and CDR2 is SMNVEV (reference sequence). The CDR3 loop spans 13 amino acids. V lost 5 bases and J 5 bases, leaving 12 bases between the germline ends. The CDR3 bases are TGTGCCAGCAGTCTCGCTACGGGAACTGAAGCTTTCTTT. Translating gives CASSLATGTEAFF.

The rearrangement uses TRBV4-1 and TRBJ2-2, with 7 nucleotides matching TRBD1. Germline-derived CDR1 and CDR2 are MGHRA and YSYEKL. The CDR3 sequence is 16 residues long. V trimming: 0 bases; J trimming: 0 bases; junction bases outside the gene matches: 1. CDR3 sequence reads: CASSQDGTANTGELFF. The CDR3 nucleotides are TGCGCCAGCAGCCAAGATGGGACAGCGAACACCGGGGAGCTGTTTTTT.